This T cell receptor (beta chain) was captured by sequencing in a study of shared clonotypes between healthy human individuals. General study points: Sampling involved blood alone; tissue repertoires likely differ.

The CDR3 is made up of 14 amino acids. Germline CDR1 and CDR2: SEHNR and FQNEAQ (reference sequence). Trimming cost V 1 base and J 1 base, with 7 bases left between them. A remark on this clone: Its antigen is still unknown. Other nucleotide sequences in the sample specify the same CDR3.

Profiled with immunoSEQ multiplex PCR; TCRdb holds only in-frame clones, not every one. The data show a few million clones, just over 90% seen once. The sample was naive CD4+ T cells sorted from blood. The subset was: CD45RA+ positively selected. This rearrangement joins TRBV7-9 to TRBJ2-5; D unclear. This receptor was taken from a young man in good health. CDR3 coding DNA: TGTGCCAGCAGCTTAGGCCCCGGCCAAGAGACCCAGTACTTC. As protein: CASSLGPGQETQYF.